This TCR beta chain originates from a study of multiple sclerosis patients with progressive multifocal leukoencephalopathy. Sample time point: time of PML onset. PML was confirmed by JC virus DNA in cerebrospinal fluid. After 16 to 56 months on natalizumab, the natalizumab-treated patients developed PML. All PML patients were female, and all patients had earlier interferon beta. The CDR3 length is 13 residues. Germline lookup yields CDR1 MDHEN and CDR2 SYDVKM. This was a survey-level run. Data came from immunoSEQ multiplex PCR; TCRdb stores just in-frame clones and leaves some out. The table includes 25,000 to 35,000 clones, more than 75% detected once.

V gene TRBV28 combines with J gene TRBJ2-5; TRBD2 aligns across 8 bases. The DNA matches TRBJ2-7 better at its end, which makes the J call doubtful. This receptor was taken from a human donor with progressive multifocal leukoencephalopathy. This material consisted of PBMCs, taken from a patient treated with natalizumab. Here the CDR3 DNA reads TGTGCCAGCAGCTCGGGGGGACTAGGCGAGCAGTACTTC. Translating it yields CASSSGGLGEQYF.